The 15 T cell receptor beta chains in this list originate from one sample, sequenced in a study of T cells after yellow fever vaccination. Via MiXCR, TCRdb re-called the 5' RACE reads, giving one row per CDR3 protein. The repertoire has about 630,000 distinct CDR3 sequences, approximately 13% of them found once; the top ten carry under 15%. The sample consisted of PBMCs, taken on the day of the yellow fever booster vaccination. These receptors were taken from a man aged 25-45 years who received the YFV17D yellow fever vaccine.

The V gene is TRBV30, the J gene TRBJ2-3; possibly TRBD1 or TRBD2 for D (5 bases each). V gave up 2 bases and J gave up 4 bases, with 10 bases separating them. CDR1 and CDR2 from the germline V gene are GTSNPN and SVGIG (reference sequence). CDR3 length equals 13 residues. As DNA, the CDR3 is TGTGCCTGGAGTCGGCAGGGAGCAGATACGCAGTATTTT. Encoded protein: CAWSRQGADTQYF.

V is TRBV19 and J is TRBJ2-1; 10 bases align to TRBD2. Germline lookup yields CDR1 LNHDA and CDR2 SQIVND (reference sequence). The CDR3 sequence is 14 residues long. V lost 6 bases, J lost 15 bases, and 14 bases stayed unmatched. CDR3 sequence (DNA): TGTGCCAGTAGAACCCCCGAGAGCGGGAGGGCGTGGTTCTTC. Protein sequence: CASRTPESGRAWFF.

The chain combines TRBV3-1 with TRBJ2-1, with 8 positions matching TRBD2. From germline, CDR1 is LGHDT and CDR2 YNNKEL (reference sequence). The CDR3 contains 16 residues. J was trimmed by 10 bases and V by 1 base; bases with no gene match: 12. In nucleotides, the CDR3 is TGTGCCAGCAGCCAAGCCGGACGGGAGGGCCTCAGAGAGCAGTTCTTC. Encoded protein: CASSQAGREGLREQFF.

The rearrangement links TRBV20-1 to TRBJ1-2; D is unresolved. The ends were cut back, 3 bases at V and 2 bases at J, with 7 bases in the middle. This CDR3 contains 12 residues. Germline loops: CDR1 DFQATT, CDR2 SNEGSKA (reference sequence). The CDR3 nucleotides read TGCAGTGCTAGTGTCCAAAACTATGGCTACACCTTC. This sequence encodes CSASVQNYGYTF.

This clonotype was seen just once. This clone may be a read error of a much larger clone one base away. This chain uses TRBV7-9 with TRBJ2-1, with 11 bases that match TRBD2. This CDR3 contains 14 residues. Germline V lookup: CDR1 SEHNR, CDR2 FQNEAQ (reference sequence). The V gene end was trimmed by 5 bases and the J gene end by 5 bases; junction bases not matched to a gene: 2. This CDR3 is CASSRLAGNNEQFF. The CDR3, as DNA: TGTGCCAGCAGCCGACTAGCGGGAAACAATGAGCAGTTCTTC.

The count of this clonotype is one. J is TRBJ2-3 and V is TRBV6-1, with 9 bases identical to TRBD1. Germline loops: CDR1 MNHNS, CDR2 SASEGT. The trim removed 7 bases at V and 4 bases at J, leaving 9 bases unmatched. The CDR3 length is 15 residues. The chain's CDR3 is CASNHRDRAPDTQYF. CDR3 bases: TGTGCCAGCAATCACCGGGACAGGGCTCCAGATACGCAGTATTTT.

In this sample, this clonotype turned up many times. The V gene is TRBV5-5, the J gene TRBJ2-1; 8 positions agree with TRBD2. The trim removed 3 bases at V and 1 base at J, leaving 0 bases unmatched. The germline CDR1 and CDR2 sequences are SGHKS and YYEKEE (reference sequence). The CDR3 spans 14 residues. CDR3 in amino acids: CASSSGGSYNEQFF. The CDR3 DNA is TGTGCCAGCAGCTCGGGAGGGTCCTACAATGAGCAGTTCTTC.

V gene TRBV20-1 combines with J gene TRBJ2-1, with D perhaps TRBD2 (5 bases). Germline CDR1 reads DFQATT; CDR2 reads SNEGSKA (reference sequence). The CDR3 sequence is 14 residues long. Deletions cut 4 bases from V and 4 bases from J, with 14 bases between. The CDR3 DNA follows: TGCAGTGCTACCTCCAGCGGAGGTTACAATGAGCAGTTCTTC. Its protein is CSATSSGGYNEQFF.

V gene TRBV3-1 combines with J gene TRBJ2-7; 8 nucleotides align to TRBD2. V gave up 3 bases and J gave up 4 bases; unmatched junction bases: 5. Per germline, CDR1 LGHDT and CDR2 YNNKEL (reference sequence). The CDR3 is 14 residues long. This CDR3 is CASSQSGSAYEQYF. DNA for the CDR3: TGTGCCAGCAGCCAGAGCGGGAGTGCTTACGAGCAGTACTTC.

This clonotype was counted ten times or more. V is TRBV5-1 and J is TRBJ2-7; no reliable D call. Germline V CDR1 and CDR2: SGHRS, YFSETQ. CDR3 length equals 13 residues. V dropped 1 base and J dropped 3 bases, with 8 bases sitting between them. The CDR3 coding sequence is TGCGCCAGCAGCTTGAACATAAACTACGAGCAGTACTTC. Translated: CASSLNINYEQYF.

This clonotype was seen only a few times. The chain uses TRBV2 and TRBJ1-3; no firm D call. The length of the CDR3 is 15 residues. V lost 1 base to trimming and J lost 2 bases, with 9 bases between them. Germline V gene sequence: CDR1 SNHLY, CDR2 FYNNEI. CDR3 bases: TGTGCCAGCAGTGAAGGCGAAAAAGCTGGAAACACCATATATTTT. This translates into CASSEGEKAGNTIYF.

V is TRBV6-5 and J is TRBJ2-2, with D uncertain. The CDR3 contains 14 residues. Trimming stripped 4 bases from V and 8 bases from J, with 14 bases between. Germline assignment: CDR1 MNHEY and CDR2 SVGAGI. CDR3 nucleotides: TGTGCCAGCAGTTCCGCCAACCAAGGGGGGGAGCTGTTTTTT. This gives the protein CASSSANQGGELFF.

This clonotype was detected only a few times. The rearrangement links TRBV9 to TRBJ2-7; D uncertain. There are 11 residues in the CDR3. Trimming left V 4 bases short and J 7 bases short, with 9 bases between. Germline V gene lookup returns CDR1 SGDLS and CDR2 YYNGEE. CDR3: CASSTSMEQYF. The DNA of the CDR3 is TGTGCCAGCAGCACCAGTATGGAGCAGTACTTC.

This clonotype was counted only a few times. The gene calls are TRBV4-3 and TRBJ2-7; D gene unclear. This CDR3 is 13 amino acids long. CDR1 and CDR2 (germline): LGHNA, YSLEER. V gave up 3 bases and J gave up 6 bases, with 12 bases separating them. CDR3 bases: TGCGCCAGCAGCCAGGTTAGGGTTGCCGAGCAGTACTTC. Its translation is CASSQVRVAEQYF.

This clonotype appeared a few times. The J gene is TRBJ2-7, the V gene TRBV6-5; possibly TRBD1 or TRBD2 for D (5 bases each). V dropped 0 bases and J dropped 2 bases, with 17 bases sitting between them. Germline V lookup: CDR1 MNHEY, CDR2 SVGAGI. The CDR3 totals 17 residues. DNA of the CDR3: TGTGCCAGCAGTTACTCGAAGAGGGCGAGGGGTCCCTACGAGCAGTACTTC. Its protein is CASSYSKRARGPYEQYF.